This T cell receptor beta chain was identified during a study of somatic mutations in cytotoxic T cells in rheumatoid arthritis. CDR1 is MGHDK and CDR2 is SYGVNS in the germline V gene. CDR3 size: 13 residues. V was clipped by 8 bases and J by 5 bases; unmatched bases: 6. Here immunoSEQ multiplex PCR was the method, and the copy in TCRdb shows in-frame clones only, minus some. The sample holds some 29,000 clones, around nine tenths seen once. The origin of this receptor is an adult with rheumatoid arthritis. Input material: CD8+ T cells sorted from blood. The rearrangement joins TRBV25-1 to TRBJ1-2, with TRBD1 identical over 9 bases. CDR3 region: CASSRTGEYGYTF. CDR3 DNA: TGTGCCAGCTCTAGGACAGGGGAATATGGCTACACCTTC.